The clone carrying this T cell receptor (beta chain) has only one observation. This CDR3 has 16 residues. Germline V CDR1 and CDR2: GTSNPN, SVGIG (reference sequence). Trimming shortened V by 2 bases and J by 3 bases, and 19 bases separated the two germline ends. The data originate from a study of blood T cell repertoires in COVID-19. The overall study: In each case, the material was cDNA or gDNA derived from T cells, B-cell-depleted T cells, or PBMCs.

Per the original data handling: Nucleated cell number was recorded as an estimate derived from reference gene primer amplification. Produced via immunoSEQ multiplex PCR; TCRdb's table is partial and in-frame only. That table gives V, J and clone size, and the DNA gave D and trimming. The sample has about 200,000 clones; around nine tenths are singletons. The sequenced material came from peripheral blood. The chain is built from TRBV30 and TRBJ1-2; D gene uncertain. This receptor was taken from a man aged 18 to 29 with active or convalescent COVID-19. CDR3 bases: TGTGCCTGGAGTCAAGGAGTCGACACTAGTTACTATGGCTACACCTTC. Protein sequence: CAWSQGVDTSYYGYTF.